The clone carrying this T cell receptor beta chain was seen only once. These data originate in a study of tumor T cells in aggressive B-cell lymphoma. The length of the CDR3 is 17 residues. J lost 0 bases, V lost 6 bases, and 14 bases had no gene match. Germline assignment: CDR1 SQVTM and CDR2 ANQGSEA. Clones were sequenced by immunoSEQ multiplex PCR, and TCRdb holds only the in-frame ones, with some missing. The table lists some 10,000 clones, about 88% of them singletons. This clonotype originated in an adult with diffuse large B cell lymphoma. The sample comprised tumor tissue. V gene TRBV29-1 combines with J gene TRBJ1-5; 7 positions agree with TRBD1. CDR3 DNA sequence: TGCAGCGTAGGAGACAGGGCGACCTTTTATAGCAATCAGCCCCAGCATTTT. It encodes CSVGDRATFYSNQPQHF.